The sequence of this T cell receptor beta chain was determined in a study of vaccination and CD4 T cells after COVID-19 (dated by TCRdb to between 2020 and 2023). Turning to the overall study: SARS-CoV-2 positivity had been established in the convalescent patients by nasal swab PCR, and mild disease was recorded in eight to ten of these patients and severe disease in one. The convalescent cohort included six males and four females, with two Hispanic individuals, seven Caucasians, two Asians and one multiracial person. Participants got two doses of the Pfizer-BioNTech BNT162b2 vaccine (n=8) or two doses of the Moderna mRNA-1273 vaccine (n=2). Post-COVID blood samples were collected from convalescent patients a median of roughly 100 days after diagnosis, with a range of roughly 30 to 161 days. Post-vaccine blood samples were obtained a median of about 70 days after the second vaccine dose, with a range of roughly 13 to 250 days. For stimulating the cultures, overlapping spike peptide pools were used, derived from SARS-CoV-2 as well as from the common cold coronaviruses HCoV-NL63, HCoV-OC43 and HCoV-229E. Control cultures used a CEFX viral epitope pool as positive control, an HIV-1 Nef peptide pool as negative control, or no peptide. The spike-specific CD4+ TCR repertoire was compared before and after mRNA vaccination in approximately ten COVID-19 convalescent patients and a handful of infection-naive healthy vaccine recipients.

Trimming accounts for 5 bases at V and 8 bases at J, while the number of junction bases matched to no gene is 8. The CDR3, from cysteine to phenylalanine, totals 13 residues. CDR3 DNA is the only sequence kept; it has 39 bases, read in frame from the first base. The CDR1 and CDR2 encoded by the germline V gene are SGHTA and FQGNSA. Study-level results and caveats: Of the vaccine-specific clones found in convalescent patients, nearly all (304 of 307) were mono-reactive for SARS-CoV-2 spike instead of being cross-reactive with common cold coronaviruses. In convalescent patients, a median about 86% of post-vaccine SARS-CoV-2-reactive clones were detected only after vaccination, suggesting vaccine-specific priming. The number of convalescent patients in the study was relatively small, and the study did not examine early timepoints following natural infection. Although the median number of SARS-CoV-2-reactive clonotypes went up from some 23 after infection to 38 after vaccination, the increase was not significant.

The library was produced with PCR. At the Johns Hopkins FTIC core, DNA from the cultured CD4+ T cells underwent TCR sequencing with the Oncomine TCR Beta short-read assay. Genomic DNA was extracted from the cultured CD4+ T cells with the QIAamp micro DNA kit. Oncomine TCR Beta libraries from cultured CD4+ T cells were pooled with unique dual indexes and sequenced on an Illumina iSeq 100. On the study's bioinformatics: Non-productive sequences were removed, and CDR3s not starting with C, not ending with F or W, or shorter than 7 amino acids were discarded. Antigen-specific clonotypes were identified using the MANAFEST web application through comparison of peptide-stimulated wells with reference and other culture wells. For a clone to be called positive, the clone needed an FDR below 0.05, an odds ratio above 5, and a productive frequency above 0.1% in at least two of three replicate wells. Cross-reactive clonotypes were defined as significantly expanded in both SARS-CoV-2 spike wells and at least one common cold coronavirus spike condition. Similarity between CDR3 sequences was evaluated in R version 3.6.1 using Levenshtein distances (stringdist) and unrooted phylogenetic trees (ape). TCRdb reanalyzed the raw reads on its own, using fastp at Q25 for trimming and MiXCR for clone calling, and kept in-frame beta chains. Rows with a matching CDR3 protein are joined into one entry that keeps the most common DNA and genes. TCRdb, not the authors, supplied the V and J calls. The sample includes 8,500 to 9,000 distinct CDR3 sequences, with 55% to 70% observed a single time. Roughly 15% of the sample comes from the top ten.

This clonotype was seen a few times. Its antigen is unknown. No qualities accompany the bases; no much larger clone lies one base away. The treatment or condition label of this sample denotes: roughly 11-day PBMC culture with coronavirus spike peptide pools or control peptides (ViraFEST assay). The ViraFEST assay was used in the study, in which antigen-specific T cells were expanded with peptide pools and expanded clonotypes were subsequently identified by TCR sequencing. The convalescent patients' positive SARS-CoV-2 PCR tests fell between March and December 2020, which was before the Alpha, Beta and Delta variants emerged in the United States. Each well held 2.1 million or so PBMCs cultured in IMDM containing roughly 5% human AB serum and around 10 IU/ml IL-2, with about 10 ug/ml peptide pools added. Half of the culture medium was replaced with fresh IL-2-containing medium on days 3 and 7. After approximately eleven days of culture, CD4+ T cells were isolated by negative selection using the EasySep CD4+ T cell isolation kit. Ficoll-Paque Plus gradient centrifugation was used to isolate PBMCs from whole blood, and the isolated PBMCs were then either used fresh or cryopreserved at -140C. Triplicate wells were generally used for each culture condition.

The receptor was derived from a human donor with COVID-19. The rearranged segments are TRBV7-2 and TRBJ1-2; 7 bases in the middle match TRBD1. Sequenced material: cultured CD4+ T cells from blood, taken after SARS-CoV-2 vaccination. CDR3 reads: CASSIQGLGGYTF. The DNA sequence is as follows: TGTGCCAGCAGCATACAGGGGTTAGGAGGCTACACCTTC. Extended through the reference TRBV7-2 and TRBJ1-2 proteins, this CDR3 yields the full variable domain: GAGVSQSPSNKVTEKGKDVELRCDPISGHTALYWYRQSLGQGLEFLIYFQGNSAPDKSGLPSDRFSAERTGGSVSTLTIQRTQQEDSAVYLCASSIQGLGGYTFGSGTRLTVV.